Only a few counts were recorded for the clone carrying this T cell receptor (beta chain). The CDR3 contains 17 residues. V was clipped by 6 bases and J by 1 base; unmatched bases: 10. The record originates from a study of T-cell reconstitution after alpha-beta-depleted transplantation in children. Preparation of the TCRbeta library involved a method that used unique molecular identifiers. In TCRdb, the PCR reads were re-called with MiXCR into one record per CDR3 protein. The sample lists about 830,000 distinct CDR3 sequences, less than 20% seen once, with just under 5% in the top ten. The clonotype comes from a male patient aged 10 to 17 who had a stem cell transplant for acute lymphoblastic leukemia, so the T cells may come from the graft donor. Sequenced here: PBMCs, mostly from graft donor cells, sampled 360 days after TCRalphabeta/CD19-depleted stem cell transplant. The rearrangement uses TRBV12-3 or TRBV12-4 and TRBJ2-1, with TRBD1 identical over 9 bases. This chain's CDR3 is CASRTYRGPRSYNEQFF. The CDR3 coding sequence is TGTGCCAGCAGAACATACAGGGGGCCAAGGTCCTACAATGAGCAGTTCTTC.